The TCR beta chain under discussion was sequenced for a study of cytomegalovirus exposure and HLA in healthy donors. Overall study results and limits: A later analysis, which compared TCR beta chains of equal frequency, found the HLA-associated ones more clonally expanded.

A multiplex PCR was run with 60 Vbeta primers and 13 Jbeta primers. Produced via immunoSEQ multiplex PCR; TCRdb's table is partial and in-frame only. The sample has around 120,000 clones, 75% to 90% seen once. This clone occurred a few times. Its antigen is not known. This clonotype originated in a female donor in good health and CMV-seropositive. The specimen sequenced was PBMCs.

CDR3 residues: CAWSLSGTEAFF. CDR3 coding DNA: TGTGCCTGGAGTCTGTCGGGCACTGAAGCTTTCTTT. The rearrangement joins TRBV30 to TRBJ1-1; D ambiguous. V was clipped by 2 bases and J by 4 bases, with 8 bases between them. CDR3 length: 12 amino acids. CDR1 GTSNPN and CDR2 SVGIG come from the germline V gene (reference sequence).